This T cell receptor beta chain was captured by sequencing in a study of synovial regulatory T cells in juvenile arthritis (dated by TCRdb to between 2014 and 2017). Broadly, across the study: Among the sequenced patients, three were classified as therapy-naive, methotrexate plus infliximab was given to one, methotrexate was given to over five, and treatment information was unavailable for one. Effector T cell subsets from the study cohort were also sequenced for comparisons, but the Treg dataset by itself includes only blood Treg cells and synovial fluid Treg cells. The TCR repertoire comparisons covered Treg and Teff subsets from approximately 11 JIA patients with active disease. TCRbeta CDR3 repertoires of blood iaTreg cells, other blood Treg cells and synovial fluid Treg cells from matched patient samples were compared in the study. The paper's findings and limits, for the study overall: iaTreg TCR repertoires were largely private across patients and partially overlapped with synovial Teff and blood CPL repertoires. More CDR3 sequences were shared by synovial Treg cells with iaTreg cells than with other blood Treg cells, and a closer relation was confirmed by Chao-Jaccard similarity. Lower TCR diversity was observed in blood iaTreg cells than in other blood Treg cells, consistent with antigen-driven expansion.

The library was obtained by the immunoSEQ multiplex PCR assay. TCRbeta CDR3 sequencing was performed by Adaptive Biotechnologies. The study's processing was this. Repertoire similarity was assessed with the Chao-modified Jaccard index and with the median clonotype overlap from 200 random subsamples of equal sample size. The similarity analyses were based on either productive nucleotide sequences or amino acid sequences translated in silico. Hierarchical clustering with single linkage and t-SNE based on Chao-modified Jaccard distances were used to compare repertoires. Repertoire diversity was quantified with the Renyi index, after sample size normalisation, across a range of alpha values. Drawn from immuneACCESS, this table holds only the in-frame rearrangements with V and J called that TCRdb kept. Clones are partly lost; checked studies trace under half to an unresolved V gene and leave the rest unexplained. V and J calls and clone size are copied from that table; D and trimming were computed from the DNA. This sample's table contains 6,000 to 8,000 clones. The ten largest clones add up to roughly 0.57% of the sample.

The donors for the TCR repertoire analysis were approximately eleven juvenile idiopathic arthritis patients with active disease who had not reached inactive disease, of whom 3 were polyarticular and 8 were oligoarticular. A median age of around 12 years (range about 2.4-22.9) and a median disease duration of around seven years (range 0.2-19.1) were recorded for the TCR-sequenced patients. The samples used for TCR repertoire analysis were collected at two centres in Italy. Peripheral blood mononuclear cells were isolated by Histopaque-1077 density gradient and cryopreserved in about 90% FCS with roughly 10% DMSO. About this clone: The antigen this receptor binds is unknown.

The source material was Treg cells from blood. The intended sense of this specimen's cell subset or site label: remaining (HLA-DR-negative) circulating blood Treg cells. The clonotype comes from a donor aged 2-30 years with juvenile idiopathic arthritis.

CDR3 region: CASSLELAAGELFF. The V gene is TRBV28 and the J gene is TRBJ2-2; TCRdb's D call, TRBD2, is unchecked because there is no DNA. From a lookup of the germline V gene, CDR1 and CDR2 are MDHEN and SYDVKM. Taken from cysteine to phenylalanine, the CDR3 has 14 residues. The coding DNA is unavailable.